Described below is a single T cell receptor (beta chain) sequence and its context. Its antigen is not identified. The data are from a study of CD8+ T cells in alopecia areata. Study-wide results and caveats: Uncertainty about whether baseline CD8+ expansion is linked to response remains, with one nonresponder.

Extracted RNA was reverse transcribed into cDNA, the sequencing template. TCRdb's table, derived via immunoSEQ multiplex PCR, lists solely in-frame clones and lacks some. The sample contains roughly 190,000 clones, 60% of which appear only once. Treatment reported: oral pan-JAK inhibitor, 5-10 mg twice daily. The sequence derives from a human donor with alopecia areata. Specimen: CD4+ T cells sorted from blood, collected at week 24, from a patient treated with tofacitinib.

Here the CDR3 DNA reads TGTGCCAGCAGCCCCAGCCCAGGGGGAGTCACTGAAGCTTTCTTT. This encodes CASSPSPGGVTEAFF. The rearrangement links TRBV7-9 to TRBJ1-1; 7 bases line up with TRBD1. CDR1 and CDR2 (germline): SEHNR, FQNEAQ (reference sequence). This CDR3 is built from 15 residues. V shed 5 bases, J shed 4 bases, and the junction held 10 bases outside the gene matches.